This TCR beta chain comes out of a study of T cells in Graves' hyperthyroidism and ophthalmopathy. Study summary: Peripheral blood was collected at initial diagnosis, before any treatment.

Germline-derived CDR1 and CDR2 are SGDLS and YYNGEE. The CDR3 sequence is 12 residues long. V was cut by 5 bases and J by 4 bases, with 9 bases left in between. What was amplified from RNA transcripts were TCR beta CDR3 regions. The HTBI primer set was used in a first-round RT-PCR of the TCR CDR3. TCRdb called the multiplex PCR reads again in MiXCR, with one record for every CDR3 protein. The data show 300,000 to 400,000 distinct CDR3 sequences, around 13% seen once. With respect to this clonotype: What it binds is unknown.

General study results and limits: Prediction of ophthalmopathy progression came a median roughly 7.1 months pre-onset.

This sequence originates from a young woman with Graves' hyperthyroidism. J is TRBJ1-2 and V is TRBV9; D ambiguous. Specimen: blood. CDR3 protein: CASSDQGYGYTF. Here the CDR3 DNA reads TGTGCCAGCAGTGACCAAGGCTATGGCTACACCTTC.